These T cell receptor beta chains were read from a single sample in a study of blood T cell repertoires in COVID-19. TCRdb's table, derived via immunoSEQ multiplex PCR, lists solely in-frame clones and lacks some. Among around 200,000 clones listed, around 84% were seen once. The sample consisted of peripheral blood. These receptors were obtained from a man in his forties or fifties with active or convalescent COVID-19. The CDR3 runs from the conserved cysteine through the conserved F or W. Each record gives: J gene, clone size, D gene, V gene, CDR3 protein, CDR3 DNA. A D gene is named only where the DNA matches it firmly. Clone size appears in some rows only: once, few, many, or a class for an expanded clone.

>TRBJ1-6|NA|NA|TRBV28
CATRGGESPGSPLHF
TGTGCGACCCGGGGGGGCGAATCCCCAGGGTCACCCCTCCACTTT
>TRBJ1-4|NA|TRBD1|TRBV5-1
CASSLAMDRVEKLFF
TGCGCCAGCAGCTTGGCCATGGACAGGGTCGAAAAACTGTTTTTT
>TRBJ1-5|NA|TRBD1|TRBV20-1
CSARGTGVEERNQPQHF
TGCAGTGCTCGTGGGACAGGGGTTGAGGAGCGCAATCAGCCCCAGCATTTT
>TRBJ1-5|NA|NA|TRBV12-3/TRBV12-4
CASTSSGQPQHF
TGTGCCAGCACCTCCTCGGGTCAGCCCCAGCATTTT
>TRBJ1-2|NA|NA|TRBV5-3
CARSGPANYGYTF
TGTGCCAGAAGTGGGCCTGCTAACTATGGCTACACCTTC
>TRBJ2-1|few|TRBD2|TRBV3-1/TRBV3-2
CASSQGPSGVENEQFF
TGTGCCAGCAGCCAAGGACCCAGCGGGGTCGAGAATGAGCAGTTCTTC
>TRBJ2-1|NA|TRBD2|TRBV6-2/TRBV6-3
CASSYTPSGGSYNEQFF
TGTGCCAGCAGTTACACCCCTAGCGGGGGCTCCTACAATGAGCAGTTCTTC
>TRBJ2-3|NA|TRBD2|TRBV7-2
CASSNGGADTQYF
TGTGCCAGCAGCAACGGGGGGGCCGATACGCAGTATTTT
>TRBJ1-1|NA|TRBD1|TRBV30
CAGETGANTEAFF
TGTGCCGGTGAGACAGGGGCGAACACTGAAGCTTTCTTT
>TRBJ1-6|NA|TRBD1|TRBV29-1
CSVREPGQGNSPLHF
TGCAGCGTCAGGGAGCCGGGACAGGGAAATTCACCCCTCCACTTT
>TRBJ1-3|NA|NA|TRBV5-1
CASSLDGSSGNTIYF
TGCGCCAGCAGCTTGGATGGGAGCTCTGGAAACACCATATATTTT
>TRBJ1-2|NA|TRBD1|TRBV5-4
CASSPDRARGYTF
TGTGCCAGCAGCCCGGACAGGGCGCGTGGCTACACCTTC
>TRBJ2-2|NA|NA|TRBV5-1
CASDRGENTGELFF
TGCGCCAGCGACCGCGGGGAGAACACCGGGGAGCTGTTTTTT
>TRBJ1-5|few|TRBD1|TRBV9
CASSLGQGSNQPQHF
TGTGCCAGCAGCCTCGGACAGGGGAGCAATCAGCCCCAGCATTTT
>TRBJ2-1|NA|TRBD2|TRBV3-1/TRBV3-2
CASSQARGGFNEQFF
TGTGCCAGCAGCCAAGCGCGGGGGGGGTTCAATGAGCAGTTCTTC
>TRBJ1-4|NA|NA|TRBV18
CASSPADWAAGEKLFF
TGTGCCAGCTCACCAGCTGATTGGGCTGCTGGTGAAAAACTGTTTTTT
>TRBJ1-3|NA|NA|TRBV3-1/TRBV3-2
CASSQGSPGILSGNTIYF
TGTGCCAGCAGCCAAGGTTCCCCAGGTATACTCTCTGGAAACACCATATATTTT
>TRBJ2-1|NA|TRBD2|TRBV9
CASSEGSGDLYNEQFF
TGTGCCAGCAGCGAAGGTAGCGGGGACCTATACAATGAGCAGTTCTTC
>TRBJ2-3|once|TRBD2|TRBV10-1
CASGGGAEDTQYF
TGCGCCAGCGGCGGGGGGGCGGAAGATACGCAGTATTTT
>TRBJ2-5|NA|TRBD2|TRBV3-1/TRBV3-2
CASSRLAEETQYF
TGTGCCAGCAGTCGACTAGCGGAGGAGACCCAGTACTTC
>TRBJ2-7|NA|NA|TRBV3-1/TRBV3-2
CASSPTRLTYLSYEQYF
TGTGCCAGCAGCCCCACAAGACTTACTTACCTTTCCTACGAGCAGTACTTC
>TRBJ2-5|NA|TRBD2|TRBV2
CAIIGGIRAQETQYF
TGTGCCATCATCGGGGGGATCAGGGCACAAGAGACCCAGTACTTC
>TRBJ2-3|NA|TRBD2|TRBV6-4
CASSDGRGEGDTQYF
TGTGCCAGCAGTGACGGCCGGGGGGAGGGAGATACGCAGTATTTT